The sequence of this T cell receptor beta chain was determined in a study of blood T cell repertoires in COVID-19. Background on the study: Specimens from acute and convalescent COVID-19 originated in the United States, Italy and Spain.

This CDR3 is 16 amino acids long. Per the germline V gene, CDR1 is SGDLS and CDR2 is YYNGEE. The V segment lost 3 bases and the J segment 8 bases; nucleotides outside the gene matches: 13. This clone was counted a single time. All enrollees were roughly 18 to 95 years old and from about two dozen US areas. Assignments of participants to cohorts depended upon their own reported clinical history. As originally analysed: By means of reference gene primer amplification, nucleated cell counts were estimated. Clones were sequenced by immunoSEQ multiplex PCR, and TCRdb holds only the in-frame ones, with some missing. V and J calls and clone size are as listed in that table; D and trimming were resolved from the DNA. The sample has over 200,000 clones, about 85% seen once.

The rearrangement links TRBV9 to TRBJ2-1; 8 bases map to TRBD2. This TCR came from a man aged 35-49 years who had recovered from COVID-19. Sequenced sample: PBMCs or T cells enriched from blood (not recorded which). CDR3 loop: CASSGLMAGGVDEQFF. The CDR3 coding sequence is TGTGCCAGCAGCGGACTAATGGCGGGAGGTGTGGATGAGCAGTTCTTC.